This T cell receptor (beta chain) was observed in a study of technical replicates of blood from a few donors (dated by TCRdb to about 2017). For this clone: Its specific antigen is unknown. No base qualities exist here, and no much larger clone lies one base off it.

There are 13 amino acids in the CDR3, from cysteine to phenylalanine inclusive. The read is trimmed to its CDR3 DNA, 39 bases read in frame from base 1. CDR1 is given as LNHDA and CDR2 as SQIVND, both from the germline V gene (reference sequence). V lost 6 bases and J lost 1 base; the stretch between them is 9 bases long. Libraries were built with the immunoSEQ multiplex PCR assay. TCRdb retrieved this table from immuneACCESS and kept in-frame rearrangements only. Not all clones are present; in checked studies, unresolved V genes account for under half, and no reason is known for the remainder. In all, the sample holds 50,000 to 55,000 clones, and about 86% of those were seen once. The ten most abundant clones make up 5% to 6% of the sample.

Sequencing used PBMCs. The rearrangement joined TRBV19 to TRBJ1-1; a tentative D call is TRBD1 (6 bases match). The sequence derives from a human donor in good health. Some clones in this sample may be carry-over from other donors' samples. The sequence in DNA is TGTGCCAGTAGCACAGGGTGGAACACTGAAGCTTTCTTT. This encodes CASSTGWNTEAFF.